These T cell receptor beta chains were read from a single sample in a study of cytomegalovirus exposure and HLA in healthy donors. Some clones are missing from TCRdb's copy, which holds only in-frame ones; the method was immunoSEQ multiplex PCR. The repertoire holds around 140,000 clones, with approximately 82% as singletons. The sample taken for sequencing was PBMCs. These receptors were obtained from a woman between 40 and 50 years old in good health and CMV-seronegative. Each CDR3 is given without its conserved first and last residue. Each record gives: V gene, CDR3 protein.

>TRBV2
ASSWDREVKSSYNEQF
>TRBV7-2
ASSLVGGPGYGYT
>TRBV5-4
ASSLGQGGVNTEAF
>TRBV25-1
ASRPPGTGINTEAF
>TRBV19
ASSIGTGSNQPQH
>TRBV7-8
ASSLSSSSAENNEQF
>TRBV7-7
ASSPAFPGEGYYGYT
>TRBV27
ASSLRETFNEQF
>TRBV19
ASSVRDRGTYEQY
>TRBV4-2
ASSQGGLNTEAF
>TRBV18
ASSPDSNYGYT
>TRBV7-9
ASSPRRTARPILQNEQF
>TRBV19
ASMGSGRVGRTQY
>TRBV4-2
ASSQEPSGRNYEQY
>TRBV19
ASSDREHEQY
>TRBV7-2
ASSLRGNEQY
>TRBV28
AIMSSGANVLT
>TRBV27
ASSLGGGSYGYT
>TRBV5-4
ASSRGQGASDVYT
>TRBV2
ASSAQGTVNTEAF
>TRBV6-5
ASSYSTSSNTDTQY
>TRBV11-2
ASSSTPLQGYGELF
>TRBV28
ASSLWGAGYT
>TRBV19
ASSIRGRGAGELF
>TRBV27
ASSLSLSYEQY
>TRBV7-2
ASSLSLGGEQY
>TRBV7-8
ASSLSQGQRTEAF
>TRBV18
ASSGGTAGNQPQH
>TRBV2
ASSSGRVLTDTQY
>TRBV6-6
ASSFFAQGAGAEAF
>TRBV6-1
ASRVYPQVEQF
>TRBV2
ASSLEGKLF
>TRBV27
ASSLLAGVSEQY
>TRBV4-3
ASSQDRIAEAF
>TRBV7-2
ASSSQGADYGYT
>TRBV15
ATSRAFRESYEQY
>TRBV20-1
SAPAREKLF
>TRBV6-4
ASKTGGRYPKNIQY
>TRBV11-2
ASSPLAGGSYEQY
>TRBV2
ASSEGARNTEAF
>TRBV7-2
ASSFEGLAVEQY
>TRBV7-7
ASSRQGGPGELF
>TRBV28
ASSLVQEDHGYT
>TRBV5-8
ASSVFGGSDTQY
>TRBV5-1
ASSYTRAGSTYEQY
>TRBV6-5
ASSSGFTYEQY
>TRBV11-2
ASNPGHITRAGELF
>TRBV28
ASSFWQYNEQF
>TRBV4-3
ASSQTGTSVYEQY
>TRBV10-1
ASSDGGRTTDTQY
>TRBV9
ASSAGGQLYNEQF
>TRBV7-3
ASSLWGGGEQY
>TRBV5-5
ASSLFMRTEAF
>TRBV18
ASSRTSGGFYEQY
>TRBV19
ASSIGLRREIMNTEAF